This is a list of T cell receptor beta chains from one sample in a study of T cells in Graves' hyperthyroidism and ophthalmopathy. MiXCR, run by TCRdb on the multiplex PCR reads, gives a single entry per CDR3 protein. The repertoire holds hundreds of thousands of distinct CDR3 sequences, with around 20% as singletons. Source material: blood. The receptor set was obtained from a man aged 25 to 45 with Graves' ophthalmopathy. Each CDR3 is given with its conserved first and last residue. D genes are given only for firm matches. For some rows the clone size is stated as once, few or many, or as a class when expanded; others skip it.

clone size,CDR3 length,J gene,D gene,V gene,CDR3 DNA,CDR3 protein
many,14,TRBJ2-7,TRBD1,TRBV5-1,TGCGCCAGCAGCGCCAGAGGGGGCCGCTACGAGCAGTACTTC,CASSARGGRYEQYF
many,13,TRBJ1-1,NA,TRBV28,TGTGCCAGCAGTTTAGTCTCGGGGGGTGAAGCTTTCTTT,CASSLVSGGEAFF
NA,13,TRBJ2-3,NA,TRBV28,TGTGCCAGCACTAGCGTTCGCACAGATACGCAGTATTTT,CASTSVRTDTQYF
many,12,TRBJ1-4,NA,TRBV2,TGTGCCAGCGGGGTAACGAATGAAAAACTGTTTTTT,CASGVTNEKLFF
NA,15,TRBJ2-7,TRBD2,TRBV7-7,TGTGCTAGCAGCCGTACTAGCGGGAAATACCACGAGCAGTACTTC,CASSRTSGKYHEQYF
NA,16,TRBJ1-1,NA,TRBV4-2,TGTGCCAGCAGCCAAGAAGTAGTAACGGGGAACACTGAAGCTTTCTTT,CASSQEVVTGNTEAFF
NA,12,TRBJ1-4,NA,TRBV11-2,TGTGCCAGCAGCTCTCAGACAGGCAAACTGTTTTTT,CASSSQTGKLFF
few,14,TRBJ1-2,NA,TRBV18,TGTGCCAGCTCACCACCGACGGGTTTAATTGGCTACACCTTC,CASSPPTGLIGYTF
many,15,TRBJ1-2,NA,TRBV28,TGTGCCAGCAACCACCCCGGAGGGGAGAGCTATGGCTACACCTTC,CASNHPGGESYGYTF
many,13,TRBJ2-1,TRBD2,TRBV30,TGTGCCTGGAGTGTACGTCTAGCGGGTGAGCAGTTCTTC,CAWSVRLAGEQFF
many,14,TRBJ2-7,TRBD2,TRBV12-3/TRBV12-4,TGTGCCAGCAGTTTACCCGGACTAGACTACGAGCAGTACTTC,CASSLPGLDYEQYF
few,13,TRBJ1-2,NA,TRBV12-3/TRBV12-4,TGTGCCAGCAGTTTCCGGACCCTCTATGGCTACACCTTC,CASSFRTLYGYTF
many,12,TRBJ2-1,NA,TRBV28,TGTGCCAGCGGCGGGACGTACAATGAGCAGTTCTTC,CASGGTYNEQFF
few,14,TRBJ2-7,NA,TRBV28,TGTGCCAGCAGTAGCTACGCACAGGGACGCGAGCAGTACTTC,CASSSYAQGREQYF
few,15,TRBJ2-7,TRBD2,TRBV6-6,TGTGCCAGCAGTTACTCGGGGACTAGCATCCACGAGCAGTACTTC,CASSYSGTSIHEQYF
many,14,TRBJ2-7,TRBD1,TRBV6-1,TGTGCCAGCAGTAAGGACAGGGGGTCCTACGAGCAGTACTTC,CASSKDRGSYEQYF
few,14,TRBJ2-3,TRBD2,TRBV20-1,TGCAGTGCTACTAGCGGGACCTCCACAGATACGCAGTATTTT,CSATSGTSTDTQYF
many,15,TRBJ1-5,NA,TRBV2,TGTGCCAGCAGCGAAGGGACACGGCGCAATCAGCCCCAGCATTTT,CASSEGTRRNQPQHF
NA,15,TRBJ2-5,NA,TRBV25-1,TGTGCCAGCAGTCCGCGGGCGTTCGAGGGGGAGATCCAGTACTTC,CASSPRAFEGEIQYF
few,16,TRBJ2-5,TRBD1,TRBV28,TGTGCCAGCAGTTACCCCGAGACAGGGGGCCTCGAGACCCAGTACTTC,CASSYPETGGLETQYF
NA,14,TRBJ2-1,NA,TRBV11-3,TGTGCCAGCAGCTTATACGGGGGACACAATGAGCAGTTCTTC,CASSLYGGHNEQFF